The T cell receptor beta chain under discussion was sequenced for a study of type 1 regulatory T cells. Study-wide context: T-allo10 is a Tr1-enriched, alloantigen-specific CD4 T cell product made in vitro. Study results and caveats: Compared with non-Tr1 cells, Tr1 cells showed a narrower TCR repertoire.

TCRdb itself ran the reads through MiXCR, one entry per CDR3 protein. The table has just under 65,000 distinct CDR3 sequences, roughly half seen once. For this clonotype: Antigen: not known.

The ends were cut back, 5 bases at V and 0 bases at J, with 7 bases in the middle. Germline-derived CDR1 and CDR2 are MDHEN and SYDVKM. The CDR3 is made up of 13 amino acids. Sample: cultured non-Tr1 T cells, either the whole culture or a sorted T cell fraction (not recorded which). The clonotype originates from a human donor in good health. The rearrangement links TRBV28 to TRBJ2-5; D call uncertain. CDR3 nucleotides: TGTGCCAGCAGTCAGGCCTACCAAGAGACCCAGTACTTC. Its translation is CASSQAYQETQYF.